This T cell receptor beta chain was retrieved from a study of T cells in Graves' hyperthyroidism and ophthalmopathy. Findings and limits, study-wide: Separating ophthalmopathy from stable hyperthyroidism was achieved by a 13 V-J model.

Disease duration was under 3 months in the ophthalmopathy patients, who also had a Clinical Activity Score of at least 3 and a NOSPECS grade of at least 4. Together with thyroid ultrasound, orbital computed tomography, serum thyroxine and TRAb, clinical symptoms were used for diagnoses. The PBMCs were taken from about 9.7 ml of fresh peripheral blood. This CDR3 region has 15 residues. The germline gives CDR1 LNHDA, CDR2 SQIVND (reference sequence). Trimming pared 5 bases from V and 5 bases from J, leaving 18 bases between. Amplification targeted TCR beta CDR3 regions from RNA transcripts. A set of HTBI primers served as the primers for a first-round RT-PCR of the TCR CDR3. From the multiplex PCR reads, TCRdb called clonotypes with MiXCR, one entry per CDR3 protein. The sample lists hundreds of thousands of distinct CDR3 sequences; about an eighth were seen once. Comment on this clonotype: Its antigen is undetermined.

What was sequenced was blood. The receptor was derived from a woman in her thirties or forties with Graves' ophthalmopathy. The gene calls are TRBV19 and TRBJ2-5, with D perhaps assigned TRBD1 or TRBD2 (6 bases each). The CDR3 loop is CASSHTGRRTETQYF. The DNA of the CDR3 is TGTGCCAGTAGTCACACAGGGAGGCGAACGGAGACCCAGTACTTC.